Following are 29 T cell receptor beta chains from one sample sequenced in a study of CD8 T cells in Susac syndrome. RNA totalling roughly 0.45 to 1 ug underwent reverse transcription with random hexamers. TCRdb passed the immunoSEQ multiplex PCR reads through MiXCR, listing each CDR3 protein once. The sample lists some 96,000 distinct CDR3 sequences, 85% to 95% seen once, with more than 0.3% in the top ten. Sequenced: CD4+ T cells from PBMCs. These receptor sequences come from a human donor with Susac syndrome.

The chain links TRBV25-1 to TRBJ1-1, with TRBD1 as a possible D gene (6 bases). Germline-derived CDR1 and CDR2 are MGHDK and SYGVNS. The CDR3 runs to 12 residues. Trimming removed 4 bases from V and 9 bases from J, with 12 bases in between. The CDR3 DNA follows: TGTGCCAGCAGTGCGACCGGACAGAAAGCTTTCTTT. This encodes CASSATGQKAFF.

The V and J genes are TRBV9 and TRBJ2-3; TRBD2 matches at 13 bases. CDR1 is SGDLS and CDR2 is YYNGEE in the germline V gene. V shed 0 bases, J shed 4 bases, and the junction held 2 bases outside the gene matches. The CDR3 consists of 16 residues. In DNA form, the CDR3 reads TGTGCCAGCAGCGTAGCTACTAGCGGGGGGGCAGATACGCAGTATTTT. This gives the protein CASSVATSGGADTQYF.

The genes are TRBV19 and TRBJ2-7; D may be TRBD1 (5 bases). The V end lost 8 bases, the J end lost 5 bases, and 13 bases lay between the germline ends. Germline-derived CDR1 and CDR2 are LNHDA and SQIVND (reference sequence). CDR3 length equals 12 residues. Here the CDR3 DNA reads TGTGCCAGTTCTTCCAGGGTCGACGAGCAGTACTTC. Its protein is CASSSRVDEQYF. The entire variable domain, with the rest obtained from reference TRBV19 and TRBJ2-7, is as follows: DGGITQSPKYLFRKEGQNVTLSCEQNLNHDAMYWYRQDPGQGLRLIYYSQIVNDFQKGDIAEGYSVSREKKESFPLTVTSAQKNPTAFYLCASSSRVDEQYFGPGTRLTVT.

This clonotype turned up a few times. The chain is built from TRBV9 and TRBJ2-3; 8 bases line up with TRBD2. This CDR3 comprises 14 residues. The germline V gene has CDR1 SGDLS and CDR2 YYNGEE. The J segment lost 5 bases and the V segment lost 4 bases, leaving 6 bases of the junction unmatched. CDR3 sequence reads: CASSPGTRGDTQYF. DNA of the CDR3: TGTGCCAGCAGCCCCGGGACTAGAGGAGATACGCAGTATTTT.

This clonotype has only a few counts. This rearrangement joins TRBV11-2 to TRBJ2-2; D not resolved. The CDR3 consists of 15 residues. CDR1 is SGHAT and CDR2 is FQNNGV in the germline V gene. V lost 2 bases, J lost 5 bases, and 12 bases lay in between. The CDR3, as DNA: TGTGCCAGCAGCTTATTGGGCGATTATACCGGGGAGCTGTTTTTT. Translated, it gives CASSLLGDYTGELFF.

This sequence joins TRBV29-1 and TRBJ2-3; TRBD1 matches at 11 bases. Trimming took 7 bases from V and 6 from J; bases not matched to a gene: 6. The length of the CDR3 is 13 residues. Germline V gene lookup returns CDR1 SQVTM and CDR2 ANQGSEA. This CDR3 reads CSGRTGGADTQYF. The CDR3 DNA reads TGCAGCGGACGGACAGGGGGCGCGGATACGCAGTATTTT.

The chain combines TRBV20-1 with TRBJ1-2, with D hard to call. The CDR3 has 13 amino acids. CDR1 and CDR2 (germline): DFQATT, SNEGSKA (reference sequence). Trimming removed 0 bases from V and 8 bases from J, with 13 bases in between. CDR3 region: CSAREASFWGYTF. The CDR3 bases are TGCAGTGCTAGAGAGGCCAGCTTCTGGGGCTACACCTTC.

The CDR3 nucleotides read TGTGCCAGCAGCTTCTCTTCTCCTGGAAACACCATATATTTT. Protein: CASSFSSPGNTIYF. The chain has TRBV7-2 and TRBJ1-3; D is ambiguous. There are 14 residues in the CDR3. Germline V gives CDR1 SGHTA, CDR2 FQGNSA. The V and J ends lost 3 bases and 2 bases respectively, with 8 bases between them.

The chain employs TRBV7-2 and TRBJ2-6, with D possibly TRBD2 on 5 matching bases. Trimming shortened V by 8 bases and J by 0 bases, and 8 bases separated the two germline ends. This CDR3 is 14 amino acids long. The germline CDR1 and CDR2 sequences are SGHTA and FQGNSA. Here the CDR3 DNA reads TGTGCCAGCGACCGGGGCTCTGGGGCCAACGTCCTGACTTTC. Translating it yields CASDRGSGANVLTF. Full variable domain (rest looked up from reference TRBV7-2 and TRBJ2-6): GAGVSQSPSNKVTEKGKDVELRCDPISGHTALYWYRQSLGQGLEFLIYFQGNSAPDKSGLPSDRFSAERTGGSVSTLTIQRTQQEDSAVYLCASDRGSGANVLTFGAGSRLTVL.

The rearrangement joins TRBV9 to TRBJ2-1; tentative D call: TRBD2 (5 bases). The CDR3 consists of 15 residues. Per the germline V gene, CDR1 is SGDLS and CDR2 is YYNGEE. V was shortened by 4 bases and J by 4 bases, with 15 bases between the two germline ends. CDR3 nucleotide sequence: TGTGCCAGCAGCTCGAGGGCAGGTTATTACAATGAGCAGTTCTTC. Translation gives CASSSRAGYYNEQFF.

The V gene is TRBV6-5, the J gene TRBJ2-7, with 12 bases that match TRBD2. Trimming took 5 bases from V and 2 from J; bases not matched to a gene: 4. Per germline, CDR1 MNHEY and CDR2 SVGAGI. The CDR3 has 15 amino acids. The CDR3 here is CASSTGLAGTYEQYF. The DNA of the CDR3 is TGTGCCAGCAGTACCGGACTAGCGGGGACCTACGAGCAGTACTTC.

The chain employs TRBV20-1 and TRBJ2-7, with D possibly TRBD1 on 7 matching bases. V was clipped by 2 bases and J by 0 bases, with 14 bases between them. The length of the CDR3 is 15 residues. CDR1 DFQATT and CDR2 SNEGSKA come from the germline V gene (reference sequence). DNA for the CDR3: TGCAGTGCTAGATCGGAGGGGGCTCACTCCTACGAGCAGTACTTC. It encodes CSARSEGAHSYEQYF.

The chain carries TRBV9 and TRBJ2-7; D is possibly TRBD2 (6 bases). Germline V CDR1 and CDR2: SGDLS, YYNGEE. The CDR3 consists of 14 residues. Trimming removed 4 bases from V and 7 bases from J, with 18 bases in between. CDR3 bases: TGTGCCAGCAGCCCCAGAAAGGGACTCGAGGAGCAGTACTTC. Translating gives CASSPRKGLEEQYF.

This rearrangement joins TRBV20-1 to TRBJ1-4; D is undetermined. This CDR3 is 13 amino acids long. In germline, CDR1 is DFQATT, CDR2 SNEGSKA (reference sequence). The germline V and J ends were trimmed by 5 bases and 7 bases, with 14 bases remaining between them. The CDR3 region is CSASRAGSEKLFF. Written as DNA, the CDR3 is TGCAGTGCTTCAAGGGCGGGGAGTGAAAAACTGTTTTTT.

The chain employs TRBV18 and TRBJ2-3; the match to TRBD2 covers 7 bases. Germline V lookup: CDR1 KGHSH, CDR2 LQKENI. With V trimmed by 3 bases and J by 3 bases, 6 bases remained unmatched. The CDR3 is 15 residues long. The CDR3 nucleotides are TGTGCCAGCTCACCGTCGAGCGGGGAAACAGATACGCAGTATTTT. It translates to CASSPSSGETDTQYF.

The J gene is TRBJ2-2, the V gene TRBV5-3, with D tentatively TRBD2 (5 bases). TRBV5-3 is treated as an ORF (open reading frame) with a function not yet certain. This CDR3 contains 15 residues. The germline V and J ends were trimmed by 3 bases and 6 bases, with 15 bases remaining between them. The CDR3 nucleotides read TGTGCCAGAAGCTCATGGATTAGAGGGCCCGGGGAGCTGTTTTTT. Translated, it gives CARSSWIRGPGELFF.

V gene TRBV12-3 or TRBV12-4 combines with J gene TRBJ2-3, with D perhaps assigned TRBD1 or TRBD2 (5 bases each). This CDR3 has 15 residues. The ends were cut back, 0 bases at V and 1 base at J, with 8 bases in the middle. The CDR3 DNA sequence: TGTGCCAGCAGTTTAGCCAGGGACGGCACAGATACGCAGTATTTT. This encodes CASSLARDGTDTQYF.

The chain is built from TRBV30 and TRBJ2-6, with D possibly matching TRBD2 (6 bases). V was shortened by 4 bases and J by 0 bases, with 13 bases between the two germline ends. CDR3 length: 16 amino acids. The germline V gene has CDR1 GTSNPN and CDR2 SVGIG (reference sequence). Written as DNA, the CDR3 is TGTGCCTGGACCTCAGGGACTCCCTCTGGGGCCAACGTCCTGACTTTC. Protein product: CAWTSGTPSGANVLTF.

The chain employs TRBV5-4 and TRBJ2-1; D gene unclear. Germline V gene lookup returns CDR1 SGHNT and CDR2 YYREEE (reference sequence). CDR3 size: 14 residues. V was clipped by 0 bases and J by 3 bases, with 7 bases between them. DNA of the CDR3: TGTGCCAGCAGCTTGGAGGCCAGCTACAATGAGCAGTTCTTC. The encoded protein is CASSLEASYNEQFF.

The CDR3 protein is CASSLAGPNQPQHF. The CDR3 DNA follows: TGTGCCAGCAGTTTAGCTGGGCCCAATCAGCCCCAGCATTTT. The chain combines TRBV12-3 or TRBV12-4 with TRBJ1-5; the D is unclear. V lost 0 bases, J lost 3 bases, and 6 bases lay in between. The CDR3 runs to 14 residues.

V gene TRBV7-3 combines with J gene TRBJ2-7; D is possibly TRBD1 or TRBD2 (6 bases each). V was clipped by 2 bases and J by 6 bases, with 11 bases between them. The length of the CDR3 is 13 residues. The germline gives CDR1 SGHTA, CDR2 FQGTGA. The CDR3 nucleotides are TGTGCCAGCAGCTTACACAGGGACTCCGAGCAGTACTTC. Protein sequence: CASSLHRDSEQYF.

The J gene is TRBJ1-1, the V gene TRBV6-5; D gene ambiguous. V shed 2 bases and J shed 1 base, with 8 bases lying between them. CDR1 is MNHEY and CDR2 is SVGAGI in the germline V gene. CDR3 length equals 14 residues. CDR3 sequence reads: CASSYRSANTEAFF. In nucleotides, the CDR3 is TGTGCCAGCAGTTACAGGTCTGCGAACACTGAAGCTTTCTTT.

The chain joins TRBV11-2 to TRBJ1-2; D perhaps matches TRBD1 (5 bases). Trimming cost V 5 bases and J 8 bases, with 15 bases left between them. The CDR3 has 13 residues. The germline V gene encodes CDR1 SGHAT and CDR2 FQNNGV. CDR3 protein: CASSGLRGRGYTF. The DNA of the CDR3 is TGTGCCAGCAGCGGACTGAGGGGCAGGGGCTACACCTTC.

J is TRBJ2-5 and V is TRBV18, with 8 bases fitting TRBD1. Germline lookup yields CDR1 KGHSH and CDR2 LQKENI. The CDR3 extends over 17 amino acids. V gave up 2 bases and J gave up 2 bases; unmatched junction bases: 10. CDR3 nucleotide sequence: TGTGCCAGCTCACCAAGCAGGGGGCCGGGTAGTCAAGAGACCCAGTACTTC. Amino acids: CASSPSRGPGSQETQYF.

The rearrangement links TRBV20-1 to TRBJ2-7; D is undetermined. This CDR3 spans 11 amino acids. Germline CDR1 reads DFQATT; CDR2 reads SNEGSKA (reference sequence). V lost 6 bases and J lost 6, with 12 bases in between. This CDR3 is CSAPDLGEQYF. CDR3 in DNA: TGCAGTGCCCCTGACCTCGGCGAGCAGTACTTC.

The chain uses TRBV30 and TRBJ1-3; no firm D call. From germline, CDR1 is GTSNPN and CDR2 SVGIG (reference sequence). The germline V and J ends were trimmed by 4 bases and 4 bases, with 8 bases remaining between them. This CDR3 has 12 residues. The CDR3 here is CAWNPPGNTIYF. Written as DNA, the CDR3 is TGTGCCTGGAACCCACCCGGAAACACCATATATTTT.

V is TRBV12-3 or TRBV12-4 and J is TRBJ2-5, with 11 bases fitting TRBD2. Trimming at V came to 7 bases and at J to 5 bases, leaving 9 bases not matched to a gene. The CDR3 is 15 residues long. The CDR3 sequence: CASTPSSGGWETQYF. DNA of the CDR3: TGTGCCAGCACCCCCTCTAGCGGGGGGTGGGAGACCCAGTACTTC.

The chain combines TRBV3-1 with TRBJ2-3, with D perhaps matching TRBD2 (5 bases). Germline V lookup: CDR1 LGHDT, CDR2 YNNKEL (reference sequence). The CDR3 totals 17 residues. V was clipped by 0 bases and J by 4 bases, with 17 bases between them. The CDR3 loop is CASSQDLRSGRSDTQYF. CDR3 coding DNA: TGTGCCAGCAGCCAAGATCTCAGGAGCGGAAGGTCAGATACGCAGTATTTT.

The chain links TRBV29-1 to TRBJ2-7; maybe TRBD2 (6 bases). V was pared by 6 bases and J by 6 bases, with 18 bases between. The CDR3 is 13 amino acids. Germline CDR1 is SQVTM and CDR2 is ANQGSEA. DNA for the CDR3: TGCAGCGTCACCACTCTCCAGGGAGGCGAGCAGTACTTC. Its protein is CSVTTLQGGEQYF.